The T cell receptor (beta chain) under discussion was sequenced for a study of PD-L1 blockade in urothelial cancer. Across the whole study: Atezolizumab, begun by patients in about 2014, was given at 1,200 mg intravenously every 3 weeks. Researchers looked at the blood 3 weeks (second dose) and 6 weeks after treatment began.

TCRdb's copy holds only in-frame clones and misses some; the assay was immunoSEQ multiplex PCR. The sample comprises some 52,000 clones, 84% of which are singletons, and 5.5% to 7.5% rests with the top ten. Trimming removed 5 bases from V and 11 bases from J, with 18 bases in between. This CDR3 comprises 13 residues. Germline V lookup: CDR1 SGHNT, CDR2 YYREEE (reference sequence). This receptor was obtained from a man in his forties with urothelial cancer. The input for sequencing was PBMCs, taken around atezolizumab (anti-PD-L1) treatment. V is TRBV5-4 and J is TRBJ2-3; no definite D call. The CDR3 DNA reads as TGTGCCAGCAGTTCTGAGCTCCCCGAAGTGCAGTATTTT. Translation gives CASSSELPEVQYF.